The clone carrying this TCR beta chain showed up many times. This sample is drawn from a study of blood T cells in healthy people across ages. Whole-study context: Template switching picked up about one barcoded beta molecule for each two T cells.

Germline V gene lookup returns CDR1 SQVTM and CDR2 ANQGSEA. The CDR3 has 16 amino acids. V lost 2 bases, J lost 4 bases, and 11 bases stayed unmatched. Together with a sample-barcoded 5' primer, a J-beta primer mix was included in a second PCR lasting roughly 7 to 11 cycles. TCRdb recomputed calls from the 5' RACE reads with MiXCR, one row per CDR3 protein. The sample contains 1.5 million to 2 million distinct CDR3 sequences, 25% to 30% of which appear only once. Source material: blood. The sequence was collected from a woman aged 25 to 39 in good health. V gene TRBV29-1 combines with J gene TRBJ1-2, with 9 bases fitting TRBD1. CDR3 DNA sequence: TGCAGCGTTGAATTTAGGGGGGACAGGGACCTCTATGGCTACACCTTC. This codes for CSVEFRGDRDLYGYTF.